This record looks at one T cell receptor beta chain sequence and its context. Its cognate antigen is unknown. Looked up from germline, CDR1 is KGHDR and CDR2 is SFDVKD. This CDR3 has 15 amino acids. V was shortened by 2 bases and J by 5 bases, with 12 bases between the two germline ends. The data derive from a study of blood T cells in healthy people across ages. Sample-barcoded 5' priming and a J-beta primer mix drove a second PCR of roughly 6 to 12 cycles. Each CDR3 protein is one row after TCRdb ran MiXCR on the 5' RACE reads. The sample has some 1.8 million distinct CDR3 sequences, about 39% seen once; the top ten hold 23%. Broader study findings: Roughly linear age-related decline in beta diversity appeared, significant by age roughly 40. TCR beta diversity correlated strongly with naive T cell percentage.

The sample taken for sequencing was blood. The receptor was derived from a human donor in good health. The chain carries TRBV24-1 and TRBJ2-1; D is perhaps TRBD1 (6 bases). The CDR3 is CATSDSGAENNEQFF. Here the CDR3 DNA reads TGTGCCACCAGTGATTCAGGGGCCGAAAACAATGAGCAGTTCTTC.